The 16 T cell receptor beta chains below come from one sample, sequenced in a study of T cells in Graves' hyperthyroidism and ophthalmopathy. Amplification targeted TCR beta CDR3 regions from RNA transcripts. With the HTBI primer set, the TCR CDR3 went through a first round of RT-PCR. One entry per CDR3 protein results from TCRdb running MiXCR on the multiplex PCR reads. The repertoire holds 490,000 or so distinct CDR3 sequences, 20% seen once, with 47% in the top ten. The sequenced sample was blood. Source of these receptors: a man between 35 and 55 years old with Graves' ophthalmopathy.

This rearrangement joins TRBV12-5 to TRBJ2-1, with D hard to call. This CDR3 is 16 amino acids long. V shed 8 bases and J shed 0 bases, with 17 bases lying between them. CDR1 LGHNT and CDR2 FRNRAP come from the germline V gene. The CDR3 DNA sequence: TGTGCTAGTTATTCCCGGGTCGGTAGCTCCTACAATGAGCAGTTCTTC. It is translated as CASYSRVGSSYNEQFF.

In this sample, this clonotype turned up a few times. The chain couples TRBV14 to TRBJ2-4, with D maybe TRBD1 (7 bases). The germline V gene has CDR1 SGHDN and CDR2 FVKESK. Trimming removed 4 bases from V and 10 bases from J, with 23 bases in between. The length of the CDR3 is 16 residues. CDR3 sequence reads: CASSPRQGGDIGIQYF. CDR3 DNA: TGTGCCAGCAGCCCCCGACAGGGAGGCGATATTGGGATTCAGTACTTC.

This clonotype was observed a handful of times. The CDR3 loop is CASSMGTSGGRPYEQYF. The CDR3, as DNA: TGCGCCAGCAGCATGGGGACTAGCGGGGGCCGTCCCTACGAGCAGTACTTC. The chain links TRBV5-1 to TRBJ2-7, with 14 nucleotides matching TRBD2. CDR1 SGHRS and CDR2 YFSETQ come from the germline V gene. V lost 4 bases to trimming and J lost 2 bases; unmatched junction nucleotides: 8. The CDR3 covers 17 residues.

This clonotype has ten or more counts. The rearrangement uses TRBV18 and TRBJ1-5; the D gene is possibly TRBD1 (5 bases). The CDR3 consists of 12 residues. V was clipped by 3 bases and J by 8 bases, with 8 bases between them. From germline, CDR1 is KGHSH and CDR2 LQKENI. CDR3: CASSPAGEPQHF. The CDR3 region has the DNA TGTGCCAGCTCACCGGCGGGGGAGCCCCAGCATTTT.

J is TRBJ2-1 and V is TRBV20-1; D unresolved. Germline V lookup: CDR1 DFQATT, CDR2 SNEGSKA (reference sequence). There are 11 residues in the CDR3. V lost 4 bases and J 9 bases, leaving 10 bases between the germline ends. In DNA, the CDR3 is TGCAGTGCTATGCTTCAGGCTGAGCAGTTCTTC. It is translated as CSAMLQAEQFF.

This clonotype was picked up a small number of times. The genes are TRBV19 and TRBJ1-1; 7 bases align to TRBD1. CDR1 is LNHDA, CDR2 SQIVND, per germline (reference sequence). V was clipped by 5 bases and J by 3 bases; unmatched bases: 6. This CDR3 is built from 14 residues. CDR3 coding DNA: TGTGCCAGTAGTTTCGACAGGGTGGACACTGAAGCTTTCTTT. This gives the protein CASSFDRVDTEAFF.

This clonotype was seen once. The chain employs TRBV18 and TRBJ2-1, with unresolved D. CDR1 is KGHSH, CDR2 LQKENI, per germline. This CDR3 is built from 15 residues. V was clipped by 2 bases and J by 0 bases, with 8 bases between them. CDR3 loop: CASSPDGSSYNEQFF. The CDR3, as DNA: TGTGCCAGCTCACCAGACGGAAGCTCCTACAATGAGCAGTTCTTC.

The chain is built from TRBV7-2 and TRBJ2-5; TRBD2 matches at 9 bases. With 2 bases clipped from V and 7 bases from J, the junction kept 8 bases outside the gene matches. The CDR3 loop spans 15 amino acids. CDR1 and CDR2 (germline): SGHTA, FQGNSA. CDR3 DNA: TGTGCCAGCAGCTTATTCAGCGGGGGGAGGGTGACCCAGTACTTC. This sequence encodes CASSLFSGGRVTQYF. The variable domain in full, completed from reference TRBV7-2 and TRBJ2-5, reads GAGVSQSPSNKVTEKGKDVELRCDPISGHTALYWYRQSLGQGLEFLIYFQGNSAPDKSGLPSDRFSAERTGGSVSTLTIQRTQQEDSAVYLCASSLFSGGRVTQYFGPGTRLLVL.

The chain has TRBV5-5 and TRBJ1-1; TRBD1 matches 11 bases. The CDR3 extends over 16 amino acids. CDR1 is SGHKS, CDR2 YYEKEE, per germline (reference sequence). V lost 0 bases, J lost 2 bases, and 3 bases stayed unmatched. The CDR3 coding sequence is TGTGCCAGCAGCTTGGGGACAGGGGGCGTAAACACTGAAGCTTTCTTT. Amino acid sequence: CASSLGTGGVNTEAFF.

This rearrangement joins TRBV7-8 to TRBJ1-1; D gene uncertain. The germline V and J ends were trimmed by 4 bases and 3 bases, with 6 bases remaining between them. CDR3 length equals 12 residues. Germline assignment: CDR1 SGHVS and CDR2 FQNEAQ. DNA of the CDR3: TGTGCCAGCAGCTACTGGGACACTGAAGCTTTCTTT. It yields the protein CASSYWDTEAFF.

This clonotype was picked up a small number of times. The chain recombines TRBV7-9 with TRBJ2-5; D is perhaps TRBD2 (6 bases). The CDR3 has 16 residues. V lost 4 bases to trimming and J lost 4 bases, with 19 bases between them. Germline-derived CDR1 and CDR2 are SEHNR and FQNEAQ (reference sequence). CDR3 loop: CASSSALGEVGETQYF. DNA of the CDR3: TGTGCCAGCAGCTCCGCCCTAGGGGAGGTTGGAGAGACCCAGTACTTC.

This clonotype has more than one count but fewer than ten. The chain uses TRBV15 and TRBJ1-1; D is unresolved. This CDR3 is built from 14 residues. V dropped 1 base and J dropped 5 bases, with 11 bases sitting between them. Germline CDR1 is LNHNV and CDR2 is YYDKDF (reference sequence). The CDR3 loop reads CATSRVRAGTEAFF. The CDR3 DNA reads TGTGCCACCAGCAGAGTTAGGGCGGGGACTGAAGCTTTCTTT.

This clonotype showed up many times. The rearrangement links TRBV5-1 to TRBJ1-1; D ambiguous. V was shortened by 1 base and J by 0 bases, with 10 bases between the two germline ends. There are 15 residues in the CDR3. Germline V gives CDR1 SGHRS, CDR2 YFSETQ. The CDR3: CASSLRKELNTEAFF. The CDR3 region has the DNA TGCGCCAGCAGCTTGCGGAAGGAGTTGAACACTGAAGCTTTCTTT.

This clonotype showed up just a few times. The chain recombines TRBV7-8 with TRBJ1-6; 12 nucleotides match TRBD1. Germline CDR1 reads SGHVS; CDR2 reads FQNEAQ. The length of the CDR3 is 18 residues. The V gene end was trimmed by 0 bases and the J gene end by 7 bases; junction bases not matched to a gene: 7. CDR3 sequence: CASSLARGQGAMNSPLHF. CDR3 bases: TGTGCCAGCAGCTTAGCGAGGGGACAGGGGGCGATGAATTCACCCCTCCACTTT.

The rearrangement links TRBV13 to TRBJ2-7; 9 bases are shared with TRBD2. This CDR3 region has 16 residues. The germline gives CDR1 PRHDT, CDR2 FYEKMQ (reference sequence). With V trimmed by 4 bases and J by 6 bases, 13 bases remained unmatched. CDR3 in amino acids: CASSWHGAGGAREQYF. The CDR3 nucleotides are TGTGCCAGCAGCTGGCACGGTGCGGGGGGGGCTCGCGAGCAGTACTTC.

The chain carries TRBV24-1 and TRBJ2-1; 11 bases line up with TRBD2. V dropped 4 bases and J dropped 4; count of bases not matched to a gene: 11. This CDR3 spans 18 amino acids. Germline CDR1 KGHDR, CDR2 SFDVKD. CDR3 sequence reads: CATSDDVAGGSGYNEQFF. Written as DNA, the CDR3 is TGTGCCACCAGTGACGACGTAGCGGGAGGGTCGGGTTACAATGAGCAGTTCTTC.